This T cell receptor (beta chain) was sequenced in a study of blood T cell repertoires in COVID-19 (dated by TCRdb to the early 2020s). At the level of the whole study: Samples from collaborators originated in the United States, Italy and Spain and spanned both the acute and convalescent phases of COVID-19. The prospective study material was composed of cDNA or gDNA derived from T cells, B-cell-depleted T cells, or PBMCs. The sample metadata nearly always contained a de-identified subject ID, COVID-19 status, age in years and sex. HLA class I and class II types, where available, came from metadata supplied by the sample provider rather than from assay-based typing. The samples were drawn from two sources: the first 160 participants of the ongoing ImmuneRACE study, and 1,000 to 1,500 subjects contributed by 6 global collaborators. The repertoires were released in a freely available public database meant as a resource for research on the immune response to SARS-CoV-2. Subjects who had been exposed to COVID-19, were actively infected with it, or had recovered from it provided the deeply sampled blood TCRbeta repertoires that made up the dataset. The investigation overall reported the following: Clinical and demographic metadata were provided uncurated, with the amount varying by source and participant.

Another Seattle source contributed samples from volunteer blood donors who had recovered from COVID-19. The collaborating institutions used their own protocols to collect whole blood in K2EDTA tubes. For TCRbeta analysis, collaborators shipped samples in one of three forms: frozen whole blood, isolated PBMCs, or DNA extracted from either of those sample types. TCRbeta CDR3 regions were amplified from genomic DNA by means of the immunoSEQ Assay, a bias-controlled multiplex PCR. Under the source paper's analysis protocol: Nucleated cell counts per sample were estimated from amplification of reference gene primers within the assay. To quantify the absolute abundance of each unique TCRbeta CDR3 rearrangement, sequence reads were collapsed and filtered. For each sample, productive Simpson clonality was calculated as the square root of Simpson's diversity index across productive rearrangements. In TCRdb, the immuneACCESS table is reduced to in-frame sequences with V and J assigned. These tables do not hold every clone; where another copy was compared, an unresolved V gene accounts for under half, and the others remain unexplained. Clone size and the V and J calls come from that table; the DNA yielded D and trimming. A total of about 260,000 clones appear in this sample, around nine tenths of them only once. The ten largest clones add up to around 10% of the sample.

Details on this clone: Its antigen remains unidentified. No much larger clone exists at a distance of one base, and base qualities are not known.

Here V drops 0 bases and J drops 3 bases, and the junction holds 4 bases not matched to any gene. Measured from the cysteine to the phenylalanine, the CDR3 is 15 residues long. Only the CDR3 part of the read is kept: 45 bases, read in frame from the first base. Via the germline V gene, CDR1 is SGHRS and CDR2 YFSETQ. The chain employs TRBV5-1 and TRBJ1-2; 8 nucleotides in the junction match TRBD1. The sequence came from a man between 35 and 55 years old who had recovered from COVID-19. Sequenced sample: peripheral blood. The CDR3: CASSLVAGGDYGYTF. The bases are TGCGCCAGCAGCTTGGTGGCAGGGGGCGACTATGGCTACACCTTC. With the portions outside the CDR3 filled from the reference TRBV5-1 and TRBJ1-2 genes, the complete variable region becomes KAGVTQTPRYLIKTRGQQVTLSCSPISGHRSVSWYQQTPGQGLQFLFEYFSETQRNKGNFPGRFSGRQFSNSRSEMNVSTLELGDSALYLCASSLVAGGDYGYTFGSGTRLTVV.